This T cell receptor beta chain is from a study of human T cells and chemical hapten exposure. Time point noted: patch test 2, 6 weeks after DPC sensitization. Specified treatment: therapeutic diphenylcyclopropenone sensitization with weekly scalp DPC. TCRdb redid the calling of the RACE reads with MiXCR, one entry per CDR3 protein. The sample consists of 65,000 to 95,000 distinct CDR3 sequences, about 6.3% of them appearing once. Deletions cut 6 bases from V and 2 bases from J, with 10 bases between. The CDR3 consists of 12 residues. Germline loops: CDR1 SQVTM, CDR2 ANQGSEA. The origin of this receptor is a woman aged 30 to 39 with alopecia areata. Some clones in this sample may be carry-over from other donors' samples. This rearrangement joins TRBV29-1 to TRBJ1-1; D uncertain. Sequencing used whole blood, obtained in connection with sensitization to the hapten diphenylcyclopropenone (DPC). CDR3 amino acids: CSVKQSNTEAFF. The CDR3 nucleotides read TGCAGCGTGAAACAGAGTAACACTGAAGCTTTCTTT.